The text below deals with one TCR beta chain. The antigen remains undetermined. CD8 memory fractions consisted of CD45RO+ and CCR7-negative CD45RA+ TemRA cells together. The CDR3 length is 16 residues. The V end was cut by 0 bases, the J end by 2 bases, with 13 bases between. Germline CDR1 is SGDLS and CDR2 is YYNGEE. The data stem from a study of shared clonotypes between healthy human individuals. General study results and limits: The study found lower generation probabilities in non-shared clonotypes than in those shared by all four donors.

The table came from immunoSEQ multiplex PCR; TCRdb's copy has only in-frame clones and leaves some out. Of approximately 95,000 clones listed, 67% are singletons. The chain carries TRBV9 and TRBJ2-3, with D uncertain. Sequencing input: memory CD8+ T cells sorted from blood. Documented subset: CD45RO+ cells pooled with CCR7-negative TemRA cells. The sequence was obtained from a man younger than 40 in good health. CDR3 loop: CASSVGGRLATDTQYF. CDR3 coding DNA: TGTGCCAGCAGCGTAGGTGGAAGACTTGCCACAGATACGCAGTATTTT.